The source of this T cell receptor (beta chain) is a study of T cell responses to AZD1222 COVID-19 vaccine. Regarding the study as a whole: Donor demographics were predominantly white British with a female majority; clonal diversity may be underestimated.

The V gene end was trimmed by 0 bases and the J gene end by 5 bases; junction bases not matched to a gene: 3. Germline CDR1 SGDLS, CDR2 YYNGEE. The CDR3 spans 15 residues. Comments on this clone: Its antigen is undetermined. Other DNA sequences in this sample translate to the same CDR3.

The data were produced by immunoSEQ multiplex PCR, yet TCRdb's version contains in-frame clones alone and is incomplete. The sample holds about 150,000 clones; about 92% are singletons and the top ten take under 2%. Some second doses came at about 4 weeks and others at about 12 weeks; these were pooled. Sequencing was performed on peripheral blood, taken 28 days after the second AZD1222 dose. The clonotype originates from an adult who received the AZD1222 COVID-19 vaccine. The J gene is TRBJ1-1, the V gene TRBV9, with 11 bases lining up with TRBD1. The CDR3 region has the DNA TGTGCCAGCAGCGTAGAGGGACAGGGGGTTACTGAAGCTTTCTTT. Its protein is CASSVEGQGVTEAFF.